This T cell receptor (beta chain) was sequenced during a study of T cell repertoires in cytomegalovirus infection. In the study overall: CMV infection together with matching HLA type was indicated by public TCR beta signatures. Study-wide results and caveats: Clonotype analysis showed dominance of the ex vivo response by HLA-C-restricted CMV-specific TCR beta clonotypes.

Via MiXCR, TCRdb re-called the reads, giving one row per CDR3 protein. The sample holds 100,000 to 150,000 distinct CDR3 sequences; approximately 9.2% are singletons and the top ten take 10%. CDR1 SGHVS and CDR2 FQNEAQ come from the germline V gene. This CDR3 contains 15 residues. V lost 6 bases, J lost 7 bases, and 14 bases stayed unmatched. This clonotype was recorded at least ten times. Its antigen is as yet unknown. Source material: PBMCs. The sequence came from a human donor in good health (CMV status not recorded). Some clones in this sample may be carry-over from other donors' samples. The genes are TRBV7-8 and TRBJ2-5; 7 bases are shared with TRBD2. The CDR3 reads CASSFTSARDGTQYF. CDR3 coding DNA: TGTGCCAGCAGTTTTACTAGCGCAAGGGATGGGACCCAGTACTTC.